These 11 T cell receptor beta chains share one sample of origin, sequenced in a study of radiotherapy plus CTLA-4 blockade in lung cancer. Clones were read by immunoSEQ multiplex PCR, and TCRdb kept only the in-frame ones, dropping some. Counted here are around 59,000 clones, 72% occurring once; the ten biggest clones make up about 8.9%. The sample consisted of peripheral blood, taken from a patient treated with radiotherapy plus ipilimumab. These TCRs come from a human donor with non-small cell lung cancer whose response to radiotherapy plus ipilimumab could not be evaluated.

The chain has TRBV9 and TRBJ1-6, with TRBD1 matching over 7 bases. Losses at the gene ends were 3 bases for V and 5 bases for J; bases not matched to a gene: 5. Germline values: CDR1 SGDLS, CDR2 YYNGEE. This CDR3 comprises 15 residues. The CDR3 DNA is TGTGCCAGCAGCGCAGGACAGGACCATAATTCACCCCTCCACTTT. Translating gives CASSAGQDHNSPLHF.

The table lists this clone with a few counts. V and J are TRBV9 and TRBJ1-6; D not resolved. Trimming removed 0 bases at V and 8 bases at J, with 9 bases between. This CDR3 region has 14 residues. The germline V gene has CDR1 SGDLS and CDR2 YYNGEE. The CDR3 DNA sequence: TGTGCCAGCAGCGTAGACGGGGTGGATTCACCCCTCCACTTT. Translating it yields CASSVDGVDSPLHF.

J is TRBJ2-7 and V is TRBV21-1; the D segment call TRBD2 is taken from the table without a DNA check. TRBV21-1 is classified as a pseudogene. The CDR3 runs 17 residues. CDR3 amino acids: CASTKGLGLAGLYEQYF. In DNA, the CDR3 is TGTGCCAGCACCAAAGGGCTCGGACTAGCGGGACTCTACGAGCAGTACTTC.

CDR3 in amino acids: CASSPKLAGGAQDTQYF. For the CDR3, the DNA is TGCGCCAGCAGCCCAAAACTAGCGGGGGGGGCCCAAGATACGCAGTATTTT. This sequence joins TRBV5-1 and TRBJ2-3, with 13 bases identical to TRBD2. Germline CDR1 and CDR2: SGHRS and YFSETQ. This CDR3 has 17 amino acids. The junction had 10 bases not matched to a gene; V was cut back by 4 bases and J by 5 bases.

The chain carries TRBV5-6 and TRBJ2-7, with a weak D call TRBD2 (7 bases). Germline assignment: CDR1 SGHDT and CDR2 YYEEEE. The CDR3 is made up of 13 amino acids. The V end lost 4 bases, the J end lost 4 bases, and 12 bases lay between the germline ends. In nucleotides, the CDR3 is TGTGCCAGCAGCCTAAGGGGGGGGTACGAGCAGTACTTC. It encodes CASSLRGGYEQYF.

The V call is TRBV5-1, the J call TRBJ2-2, with 9 bases matching TRBD1. V lost 6 bases, J lost 6 bases, and 9 bases stayed unmatched. Germline CDR1 and CDR2: SGHRS and YFSETQ. CDR3 length: 15 amino acids. This chain's CDR3 is CASIKGDREAGELFF. The CDR3, as DNA: TGCGCCAGCATAAAAGGGGACAGGGAAGCCGGGGAGCTGTTTTTT.

This clone has only a few counts. The rearrangement uses TRBV9 and TRBJ1-3, with a tentative D call TRBD1 (6 bases). This CDR3 is 11 amino acids long. CDR1 is SGDLS, CDR2 YYNGEE, per germline. Trimming left V 4 bases short and J 8 bases short, with 7 bases between. The CDR3 sequence: CASSRQDTIYF. CDR3 sequence (DNA): TGTGCCAGCAGCCGACAGGACACCATATATTTT. Looking up the rest from reference TRBV9 and TRBJ1-3 gives the full variable domain: DSGVTQTPKHLITATGQRVTLRCSPRSGDLSVYWYQQSLDQGLQFLIQYYNGEERAKGNILERFSAQQFPDLHSELNLSSLELGDSALYFCASSRQDTIYFGEGSWLTVV.

The CDR3 DNA reads TGTGCCAGCAGTCCTAGCGGGACGGTGAACACCGGGGAGCTGTTTTTT. It codes for CASSPSGTVNTGELFF. This rearrangement joins TRBV27 to TRBJ2-2, with TRBD2 matching 9 bases. Looked up from germline, CDR1 is MNHEY and CDR2 is SMNVEV (reference sequence). The CDR3 consists of 16 residues. J gave up 1 base and V 5 bases, and 5 bases lay outside the gene matches.

The V call is TRBV23-1, the J call TRBJ2-3; D possibly corresponds to TRBD1 (5 bases). TRBV23-1 is annotated as an ORF whose role is uncertain. V lost 0 bases to trimming and J lost 0 bases, with 16 bases between them. The CDR3 consists of 18 residues. CDR3 protein: CASSQSLMGPDSTDTQYF. In DNA, the CDR3 is TGCGCCAGCAGTCAATCGTTAATGGGGCCCGATAGCACAGATACGCAGTATTTT.

CDR3 bases: TGTGCCAGCAGCTTGGACGGGACAGGGCAAAAGACCCAGTACTTC. Amino acid sequence: CASSLDGTGQKTQYF. V and J are TRBV7-8 and TRBJ2-5; 9 nucleotides agree with TRBD1. V shed 3 bases and J 6 bases; nucleotides not matched to a gene: 8. The CDR3 is 15 residues long. Germline V gives CDR1 SGHVS, CDR2 FQNEAQ.

This clone came up a few times. The V and J genes are TRBV28 and TRBJ2-2, with D unresolved. Germline CDR1 MDHEN, CDR2 SYDVKM. The CDR3 is 13 residues long. V lost 8 bases to trimming and J lost 0 bases, with 7 bases between them. CDR3 region: CASRGANTGELFF. The CDR3 DNA sequence: TGTGCCAGCCGCGGAGCGAACACCGGGGAGCTGTTTTTT.